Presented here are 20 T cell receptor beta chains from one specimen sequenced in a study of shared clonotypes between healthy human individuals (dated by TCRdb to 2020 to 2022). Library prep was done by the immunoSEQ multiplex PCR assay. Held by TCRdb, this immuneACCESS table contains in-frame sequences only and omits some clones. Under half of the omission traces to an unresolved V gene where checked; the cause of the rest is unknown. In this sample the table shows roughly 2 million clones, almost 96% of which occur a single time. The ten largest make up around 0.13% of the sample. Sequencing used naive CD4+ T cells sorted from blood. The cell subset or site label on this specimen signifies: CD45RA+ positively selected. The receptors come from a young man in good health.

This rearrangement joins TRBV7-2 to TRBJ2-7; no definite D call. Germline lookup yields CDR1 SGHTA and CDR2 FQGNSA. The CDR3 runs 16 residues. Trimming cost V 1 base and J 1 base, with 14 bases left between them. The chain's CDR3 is CASSLEITLGSYEQYF. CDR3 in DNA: TGTGCCAGCAGCTTAGAGATTACATTGGGGTCCTACGAGCAGTACTTC.

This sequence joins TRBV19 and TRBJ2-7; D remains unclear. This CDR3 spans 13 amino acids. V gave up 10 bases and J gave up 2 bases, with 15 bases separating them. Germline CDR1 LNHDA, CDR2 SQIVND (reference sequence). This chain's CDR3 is CATSRTGTYEQYF. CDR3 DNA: TGTGCCACTTCGAGGACGGGCACCTACGAGCAGTACTTC.

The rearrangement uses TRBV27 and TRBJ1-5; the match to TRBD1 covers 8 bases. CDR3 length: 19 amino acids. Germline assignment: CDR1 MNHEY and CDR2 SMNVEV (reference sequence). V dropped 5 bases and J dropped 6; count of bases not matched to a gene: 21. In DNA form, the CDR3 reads TGTGCCAGCAGTCCTCAGGGGGCTCAATTTTTAAGATTAGGTCAGCCCCAGCATTTT. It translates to CASSPQGAQFLRLGQPQHF.

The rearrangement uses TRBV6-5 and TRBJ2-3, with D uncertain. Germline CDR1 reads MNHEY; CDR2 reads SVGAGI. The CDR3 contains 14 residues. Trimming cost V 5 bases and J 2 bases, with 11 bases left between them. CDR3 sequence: CASSPTADTDTQYF. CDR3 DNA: TGTGCCAGCAGTCCTACCGCGGACACAGATACGCAGTATTTT.

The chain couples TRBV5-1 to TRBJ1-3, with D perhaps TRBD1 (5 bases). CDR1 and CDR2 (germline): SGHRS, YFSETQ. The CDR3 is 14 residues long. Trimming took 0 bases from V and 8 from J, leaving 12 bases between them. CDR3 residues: CASSLAQGVDTIYF. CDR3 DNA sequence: TGCGCCAGCAGCTTGGCCCAGGGCGTAGACACCATATATTTT.

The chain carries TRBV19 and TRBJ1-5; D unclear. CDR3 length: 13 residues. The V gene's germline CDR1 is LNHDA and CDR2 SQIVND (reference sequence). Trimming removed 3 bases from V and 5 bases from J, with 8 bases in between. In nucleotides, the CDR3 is TGTGCCAGTAGTATGGTCAGTGATCAGCCCCAGCATTTT. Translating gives CASSMVSDQPQHF.

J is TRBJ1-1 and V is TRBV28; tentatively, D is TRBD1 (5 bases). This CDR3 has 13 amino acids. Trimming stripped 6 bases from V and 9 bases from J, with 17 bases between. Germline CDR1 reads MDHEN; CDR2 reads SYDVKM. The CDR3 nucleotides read TGTGCCAGCAGAGACGGGACCGGGGGACAAGCTTTCTTT. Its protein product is CASRDGTGGQAFF.

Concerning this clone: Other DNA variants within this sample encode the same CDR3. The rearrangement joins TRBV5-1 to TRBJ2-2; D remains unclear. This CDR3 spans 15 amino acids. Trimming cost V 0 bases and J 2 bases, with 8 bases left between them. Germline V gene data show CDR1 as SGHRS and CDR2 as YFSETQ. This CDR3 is CASSLDSRNTGELFF. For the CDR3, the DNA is TGCGCCAGCAGCTTGGACTCCAGAAACACCGGGGAGCTGTTTTTT.

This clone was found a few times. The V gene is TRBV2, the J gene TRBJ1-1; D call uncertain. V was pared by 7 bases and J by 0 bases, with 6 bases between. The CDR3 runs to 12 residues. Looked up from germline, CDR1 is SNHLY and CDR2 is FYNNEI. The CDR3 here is CASTQLNTEAFF. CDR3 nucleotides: TGTGCCAGCACCCAGTTGAACACTGAAGCTTTCTTT.

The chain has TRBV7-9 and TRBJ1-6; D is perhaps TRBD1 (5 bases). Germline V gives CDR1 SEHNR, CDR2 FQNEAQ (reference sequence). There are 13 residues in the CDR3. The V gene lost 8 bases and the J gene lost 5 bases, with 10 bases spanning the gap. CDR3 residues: CASGDGNNSPLHF. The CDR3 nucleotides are TGTGCCAGCGGGGACGGTAATAATTCACCCCTCCACTTT. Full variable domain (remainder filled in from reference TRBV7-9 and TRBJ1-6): DTGVSQNPRHKITKRGQNVTFRCDPISEHNRLYWYRQTLGQGPEFLTYFQNEAQLEKSRLLSDRFSAERPKGSFSTLEIQRTEQGDSAMYLCASGDGNNSPLHFGNGTRLTVT.

For the CDR3, the DNA is TGTGCCAGGCGACCTGCAGGGGAGGTCCCTTATAATTCACCCCTCCACTTT. It codes for CARRPAGEVPYNSPLHF. The chain employs TRBV19 and TRBJ1-6; a weak D match, TRBD1 (6 bases). Between the trimmed V and J ends, which lost 9 bases and 4 bases, there was a span of 22 bases. Germline V gene data show CDR1 as LNHDA and CDR2 as SQIVND (reference sequence). The CDR3 spans 17 residues.

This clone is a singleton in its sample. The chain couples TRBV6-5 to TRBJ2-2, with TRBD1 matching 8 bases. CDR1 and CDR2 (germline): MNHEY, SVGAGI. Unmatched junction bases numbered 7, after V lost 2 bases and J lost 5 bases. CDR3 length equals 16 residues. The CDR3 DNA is TGTGCCAGCAGTTACACTATGACAGGGGCGACCGGGGAGCTGTTTTTT. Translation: CASSYTMTGATGELFF.

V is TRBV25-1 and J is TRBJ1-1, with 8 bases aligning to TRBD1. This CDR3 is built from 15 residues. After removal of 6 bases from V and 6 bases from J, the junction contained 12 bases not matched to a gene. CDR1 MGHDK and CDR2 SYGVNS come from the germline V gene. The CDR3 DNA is TGTGCCAGCAGAGGGACAGGTTTTAGGGTCGCTGAAGCTTTCTTT. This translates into CASRGTGFRVAEAFF.

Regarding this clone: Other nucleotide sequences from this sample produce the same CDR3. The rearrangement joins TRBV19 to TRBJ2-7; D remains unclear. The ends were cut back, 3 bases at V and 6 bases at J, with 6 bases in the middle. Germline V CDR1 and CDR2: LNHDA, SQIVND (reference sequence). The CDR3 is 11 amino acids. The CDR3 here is CASSIGGEQYF. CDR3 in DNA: TGTGCCAGTAGTATTGGTGGCGAGCAGTACTTC.

The CDR3, as DNA: TGTGCCAGTAGTGACCCAGTCGGAGCTTTCTTT. The encoded protein is CASSDPVGAFF. This rearrangement joins TRBV19 to TRBJ1-1, with D unclear. There are 11 residues in the CDR3. CDR1 LNHDA and CDR2 SQIVND come from the germline V gene (reference sequence). V dropped 5 bases and J dropped 10 bases, with 11 bases sitting between them.

The CDR3: CASSVAGGLSGDTQYF. The CDR3 nucleotides are TGTGCCAGCAGCGTAGCGGGGGGCCTGTCTGGAGATACGCAGTATTTT. The chain uses TRBV9 and TRBJ2-3, with D possibly being TRBD2 (7 bases). CDR1 is SGDLS, CDR2 YYNGEE, per germline. V lost 0 bases and J lost 5, with 16 bases in between. The CDR3 is 16 residues long.

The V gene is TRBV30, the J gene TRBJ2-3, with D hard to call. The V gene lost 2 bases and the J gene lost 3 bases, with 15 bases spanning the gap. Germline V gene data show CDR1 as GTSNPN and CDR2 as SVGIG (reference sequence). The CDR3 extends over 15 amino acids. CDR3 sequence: CAWSPHTSKTDTQYF. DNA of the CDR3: TGTGCCTGGAGTCCCCATACATCCAAAACAGATACGCAGTATTTT.

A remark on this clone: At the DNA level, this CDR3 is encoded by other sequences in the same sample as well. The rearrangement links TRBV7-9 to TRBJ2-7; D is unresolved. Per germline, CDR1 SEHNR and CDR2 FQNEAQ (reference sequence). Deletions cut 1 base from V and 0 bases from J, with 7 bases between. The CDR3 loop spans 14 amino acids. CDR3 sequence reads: CASSLGQSSYEQYF. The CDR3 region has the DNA TGTGCCAGCAGCTTAGGGCAGAGCTCCTACGAGCAGTACTTC.

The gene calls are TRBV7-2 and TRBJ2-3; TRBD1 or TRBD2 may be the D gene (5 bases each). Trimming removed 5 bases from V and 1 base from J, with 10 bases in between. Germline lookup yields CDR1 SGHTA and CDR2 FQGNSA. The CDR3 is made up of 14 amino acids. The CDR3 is CASSRPGRTDTQYF. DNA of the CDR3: TGTGCCAGCAGCCGCCCGGGGCGCACAGATACGCAGTATTTT. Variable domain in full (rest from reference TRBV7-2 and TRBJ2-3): GAGVSQSPSNKVTEKGKDVELRCDPISGHTALYWYRQSLGQGLEFLIYFQGNSAPDKSGLPSDRFSAERTGGSVSTLTIQRTQQEDSAVYLCASSRPGRTDTQYFGPGTRLTVL.

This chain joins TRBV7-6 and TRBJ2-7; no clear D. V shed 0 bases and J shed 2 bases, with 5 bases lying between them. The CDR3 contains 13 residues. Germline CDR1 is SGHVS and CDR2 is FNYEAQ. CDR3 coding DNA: TGTGCCAGCAGCTTAGCCATGGCCTACGAGCAGTACTTC. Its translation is CASSLAMAYEQYF.